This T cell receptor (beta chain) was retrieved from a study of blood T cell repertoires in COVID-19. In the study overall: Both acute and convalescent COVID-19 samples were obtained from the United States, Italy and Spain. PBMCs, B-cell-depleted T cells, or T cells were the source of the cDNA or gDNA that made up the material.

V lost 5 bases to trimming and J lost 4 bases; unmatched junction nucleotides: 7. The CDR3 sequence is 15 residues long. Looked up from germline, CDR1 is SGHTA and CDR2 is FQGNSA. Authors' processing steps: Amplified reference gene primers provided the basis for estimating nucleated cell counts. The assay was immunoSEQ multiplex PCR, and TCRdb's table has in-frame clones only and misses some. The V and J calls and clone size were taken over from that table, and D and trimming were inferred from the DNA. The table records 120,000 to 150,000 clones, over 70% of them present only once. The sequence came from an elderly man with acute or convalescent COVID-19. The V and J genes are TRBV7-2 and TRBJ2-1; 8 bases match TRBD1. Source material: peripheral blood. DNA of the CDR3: TGTGCCAGCAGCCCGACACAGGGGGTATACAATGAGCAGTTCTTC. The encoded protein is CASSPTQGVYNEQFF.